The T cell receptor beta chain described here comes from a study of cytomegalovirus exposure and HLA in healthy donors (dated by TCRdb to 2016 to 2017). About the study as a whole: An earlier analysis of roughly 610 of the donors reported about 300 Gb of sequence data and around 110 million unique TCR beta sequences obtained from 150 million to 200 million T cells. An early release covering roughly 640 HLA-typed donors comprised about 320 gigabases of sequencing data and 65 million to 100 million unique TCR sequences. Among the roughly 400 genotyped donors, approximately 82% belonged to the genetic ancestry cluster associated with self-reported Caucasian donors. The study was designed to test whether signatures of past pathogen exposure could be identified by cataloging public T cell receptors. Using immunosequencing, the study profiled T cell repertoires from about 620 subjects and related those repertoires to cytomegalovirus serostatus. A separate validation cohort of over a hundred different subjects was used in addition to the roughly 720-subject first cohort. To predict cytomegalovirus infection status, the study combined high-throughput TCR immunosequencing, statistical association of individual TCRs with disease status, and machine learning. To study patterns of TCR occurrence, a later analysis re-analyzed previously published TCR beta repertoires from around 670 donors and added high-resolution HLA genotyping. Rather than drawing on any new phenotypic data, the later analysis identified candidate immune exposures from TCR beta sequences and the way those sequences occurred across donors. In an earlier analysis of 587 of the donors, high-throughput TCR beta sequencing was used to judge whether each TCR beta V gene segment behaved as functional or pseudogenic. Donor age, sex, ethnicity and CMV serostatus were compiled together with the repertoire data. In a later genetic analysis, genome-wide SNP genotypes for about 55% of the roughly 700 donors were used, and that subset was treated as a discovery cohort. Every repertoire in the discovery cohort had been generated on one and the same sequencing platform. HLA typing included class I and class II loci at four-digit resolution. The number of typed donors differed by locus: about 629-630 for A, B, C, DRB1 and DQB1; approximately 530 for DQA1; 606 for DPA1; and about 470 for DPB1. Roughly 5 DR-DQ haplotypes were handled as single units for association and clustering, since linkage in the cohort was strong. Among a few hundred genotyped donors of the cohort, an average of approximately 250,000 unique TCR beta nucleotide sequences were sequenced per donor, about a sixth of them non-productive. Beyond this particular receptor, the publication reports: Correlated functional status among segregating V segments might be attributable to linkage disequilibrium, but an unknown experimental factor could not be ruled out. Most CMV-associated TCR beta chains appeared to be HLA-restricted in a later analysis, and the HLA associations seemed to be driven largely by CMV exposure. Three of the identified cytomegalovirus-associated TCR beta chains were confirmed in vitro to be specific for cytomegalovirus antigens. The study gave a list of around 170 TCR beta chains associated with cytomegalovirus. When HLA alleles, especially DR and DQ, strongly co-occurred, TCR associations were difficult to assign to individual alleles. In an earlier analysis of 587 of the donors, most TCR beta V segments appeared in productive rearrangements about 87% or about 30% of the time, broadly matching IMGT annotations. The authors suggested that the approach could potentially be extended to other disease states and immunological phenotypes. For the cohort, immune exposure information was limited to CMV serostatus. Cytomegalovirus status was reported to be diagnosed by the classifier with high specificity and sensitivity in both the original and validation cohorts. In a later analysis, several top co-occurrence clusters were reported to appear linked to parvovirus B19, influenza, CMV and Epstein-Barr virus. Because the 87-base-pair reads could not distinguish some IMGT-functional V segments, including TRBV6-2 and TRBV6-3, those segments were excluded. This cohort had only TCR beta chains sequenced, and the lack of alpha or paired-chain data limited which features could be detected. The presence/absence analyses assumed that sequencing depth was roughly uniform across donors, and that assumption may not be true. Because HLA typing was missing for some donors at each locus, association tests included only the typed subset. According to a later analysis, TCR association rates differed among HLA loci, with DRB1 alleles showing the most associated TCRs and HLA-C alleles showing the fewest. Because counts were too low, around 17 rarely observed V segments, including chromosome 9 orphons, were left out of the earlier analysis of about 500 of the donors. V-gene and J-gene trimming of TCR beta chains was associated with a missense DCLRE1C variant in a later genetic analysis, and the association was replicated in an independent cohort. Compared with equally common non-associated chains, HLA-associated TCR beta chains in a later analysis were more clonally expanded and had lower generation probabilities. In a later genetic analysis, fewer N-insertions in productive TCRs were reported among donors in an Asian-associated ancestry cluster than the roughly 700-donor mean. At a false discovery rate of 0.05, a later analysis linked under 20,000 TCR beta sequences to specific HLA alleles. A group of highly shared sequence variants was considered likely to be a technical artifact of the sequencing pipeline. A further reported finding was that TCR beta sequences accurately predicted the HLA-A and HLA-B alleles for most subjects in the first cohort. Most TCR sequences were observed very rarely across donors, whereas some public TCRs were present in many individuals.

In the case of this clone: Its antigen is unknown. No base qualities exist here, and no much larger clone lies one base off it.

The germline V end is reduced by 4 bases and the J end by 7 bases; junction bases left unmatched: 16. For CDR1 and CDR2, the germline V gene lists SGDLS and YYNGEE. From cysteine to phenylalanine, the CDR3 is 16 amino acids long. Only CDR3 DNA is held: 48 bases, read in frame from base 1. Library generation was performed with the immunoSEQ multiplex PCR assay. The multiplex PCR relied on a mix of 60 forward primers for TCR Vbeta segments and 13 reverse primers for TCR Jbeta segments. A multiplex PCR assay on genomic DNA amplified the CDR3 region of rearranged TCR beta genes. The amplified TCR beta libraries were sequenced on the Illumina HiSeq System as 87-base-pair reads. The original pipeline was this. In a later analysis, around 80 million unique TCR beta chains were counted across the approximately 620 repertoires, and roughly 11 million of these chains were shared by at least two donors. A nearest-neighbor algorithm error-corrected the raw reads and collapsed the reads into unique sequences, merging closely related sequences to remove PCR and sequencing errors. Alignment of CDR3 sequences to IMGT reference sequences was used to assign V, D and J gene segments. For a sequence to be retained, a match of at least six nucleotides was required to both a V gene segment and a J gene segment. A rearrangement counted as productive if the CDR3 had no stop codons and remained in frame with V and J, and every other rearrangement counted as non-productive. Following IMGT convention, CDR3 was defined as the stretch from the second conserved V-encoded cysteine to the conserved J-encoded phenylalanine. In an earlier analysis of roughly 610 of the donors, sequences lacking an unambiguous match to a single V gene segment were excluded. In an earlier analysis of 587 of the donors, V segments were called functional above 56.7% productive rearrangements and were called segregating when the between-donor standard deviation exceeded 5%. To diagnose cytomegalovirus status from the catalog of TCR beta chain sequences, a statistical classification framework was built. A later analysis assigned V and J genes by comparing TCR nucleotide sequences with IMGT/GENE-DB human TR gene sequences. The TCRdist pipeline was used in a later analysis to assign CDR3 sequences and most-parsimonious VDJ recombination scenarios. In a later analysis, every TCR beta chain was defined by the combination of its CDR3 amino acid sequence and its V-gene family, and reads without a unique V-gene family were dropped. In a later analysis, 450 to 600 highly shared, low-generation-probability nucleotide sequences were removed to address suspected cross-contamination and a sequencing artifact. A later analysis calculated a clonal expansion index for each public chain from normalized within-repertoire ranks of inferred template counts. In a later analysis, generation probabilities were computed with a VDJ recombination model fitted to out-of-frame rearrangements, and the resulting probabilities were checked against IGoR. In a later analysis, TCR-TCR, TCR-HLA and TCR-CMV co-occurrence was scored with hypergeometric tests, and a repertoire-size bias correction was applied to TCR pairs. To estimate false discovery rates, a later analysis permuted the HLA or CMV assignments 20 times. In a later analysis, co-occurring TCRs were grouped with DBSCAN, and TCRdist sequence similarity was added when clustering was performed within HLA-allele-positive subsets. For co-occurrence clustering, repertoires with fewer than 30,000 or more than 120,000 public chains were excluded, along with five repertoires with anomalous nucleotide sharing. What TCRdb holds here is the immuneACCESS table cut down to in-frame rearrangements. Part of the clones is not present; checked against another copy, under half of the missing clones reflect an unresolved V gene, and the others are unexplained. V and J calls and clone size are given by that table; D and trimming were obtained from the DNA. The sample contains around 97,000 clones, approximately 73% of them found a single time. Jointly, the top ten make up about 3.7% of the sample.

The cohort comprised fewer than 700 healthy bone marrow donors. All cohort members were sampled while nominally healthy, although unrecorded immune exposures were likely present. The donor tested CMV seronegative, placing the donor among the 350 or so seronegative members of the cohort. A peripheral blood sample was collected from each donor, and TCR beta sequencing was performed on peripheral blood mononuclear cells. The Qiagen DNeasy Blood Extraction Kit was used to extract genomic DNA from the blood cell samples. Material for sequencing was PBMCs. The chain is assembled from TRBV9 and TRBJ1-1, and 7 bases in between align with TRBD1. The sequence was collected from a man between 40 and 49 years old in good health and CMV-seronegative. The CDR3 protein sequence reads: CASSIRADRVRSEAFF. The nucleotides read TGTGCCAGCAGCATCCGAGCCGACAGGGTTCGGAGTGAAGCTTTCTTT.